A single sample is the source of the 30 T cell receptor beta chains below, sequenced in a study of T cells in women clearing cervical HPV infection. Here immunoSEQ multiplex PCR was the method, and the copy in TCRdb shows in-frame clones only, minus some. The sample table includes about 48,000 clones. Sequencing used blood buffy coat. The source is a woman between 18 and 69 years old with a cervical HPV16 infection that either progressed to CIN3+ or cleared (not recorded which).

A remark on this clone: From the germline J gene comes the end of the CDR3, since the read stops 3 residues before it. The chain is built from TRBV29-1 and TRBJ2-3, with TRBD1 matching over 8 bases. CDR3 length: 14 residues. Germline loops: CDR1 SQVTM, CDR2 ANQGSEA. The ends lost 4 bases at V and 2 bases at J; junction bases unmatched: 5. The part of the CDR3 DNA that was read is TGCAGCGTTGCTGGGACAGGTTACACAGATACG. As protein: CSVAGTGYTDT. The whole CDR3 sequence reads CSVAGTGYTDTQYF.

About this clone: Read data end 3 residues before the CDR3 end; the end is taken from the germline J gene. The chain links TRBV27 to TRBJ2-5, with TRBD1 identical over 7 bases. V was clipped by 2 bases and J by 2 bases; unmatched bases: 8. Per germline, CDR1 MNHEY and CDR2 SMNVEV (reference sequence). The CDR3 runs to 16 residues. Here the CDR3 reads CASSLLGTAMQETQYF. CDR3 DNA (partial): TGTGCCAGCAGTTTACTCGGGACAGCTATGCAAGAGACC.

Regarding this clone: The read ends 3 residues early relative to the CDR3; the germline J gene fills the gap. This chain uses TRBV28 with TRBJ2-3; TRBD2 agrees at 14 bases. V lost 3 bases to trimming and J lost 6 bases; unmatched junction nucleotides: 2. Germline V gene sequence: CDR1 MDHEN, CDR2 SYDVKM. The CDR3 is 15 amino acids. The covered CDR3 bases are TGTGCCAGCAGTTTCCGGACTAGCGGGGGGGATACG. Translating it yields CASSFRTSGGDT. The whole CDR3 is CASSFRTSGGDTQYF.

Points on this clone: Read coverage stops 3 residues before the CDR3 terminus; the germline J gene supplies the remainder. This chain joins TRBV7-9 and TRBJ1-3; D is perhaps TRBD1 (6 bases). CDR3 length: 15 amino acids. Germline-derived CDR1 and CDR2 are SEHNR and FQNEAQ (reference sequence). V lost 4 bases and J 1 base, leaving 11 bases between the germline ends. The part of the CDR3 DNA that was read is TGTGCCAGCAGCTCGGAACAGGGATCTGGAAACACC. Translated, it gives CASSSEQGSGNT. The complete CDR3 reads CASSSEQGSGNTIYF.

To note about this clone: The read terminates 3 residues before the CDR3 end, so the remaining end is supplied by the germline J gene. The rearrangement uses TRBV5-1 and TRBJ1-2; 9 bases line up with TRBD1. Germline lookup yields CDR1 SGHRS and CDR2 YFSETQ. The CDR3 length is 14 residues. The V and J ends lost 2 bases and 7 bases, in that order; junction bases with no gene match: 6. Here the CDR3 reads CASSFGQGISGYTF. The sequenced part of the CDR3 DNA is TGCGCCAGCAGCTTCGGACAGGGGATTAGTGGC.

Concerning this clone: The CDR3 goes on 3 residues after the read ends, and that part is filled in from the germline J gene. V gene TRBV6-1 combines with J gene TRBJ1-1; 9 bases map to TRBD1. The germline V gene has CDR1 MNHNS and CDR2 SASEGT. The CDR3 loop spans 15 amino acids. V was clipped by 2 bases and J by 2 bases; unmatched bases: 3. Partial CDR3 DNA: TGTGCCAGCAGTGAAATGGGACAGGGAAACACTGAA. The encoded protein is CASSEMGQGNTE. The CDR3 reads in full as CASSEMGQGNTEAFF.

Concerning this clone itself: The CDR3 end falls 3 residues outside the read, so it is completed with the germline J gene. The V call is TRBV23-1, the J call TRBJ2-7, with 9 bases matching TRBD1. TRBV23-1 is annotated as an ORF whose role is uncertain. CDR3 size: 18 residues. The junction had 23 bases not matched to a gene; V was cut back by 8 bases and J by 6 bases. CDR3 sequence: CASDPVQGALLTLREQYF. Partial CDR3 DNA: TGCGCCAGCGATCCGGTACAGGGGGCTTTACTGACCCTACGCGAG.

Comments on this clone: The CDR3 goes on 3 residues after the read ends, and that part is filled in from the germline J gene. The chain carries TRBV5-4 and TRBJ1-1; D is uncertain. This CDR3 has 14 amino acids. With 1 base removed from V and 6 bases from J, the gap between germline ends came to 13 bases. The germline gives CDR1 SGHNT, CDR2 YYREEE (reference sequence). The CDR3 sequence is CASSLTQMKAEAFF. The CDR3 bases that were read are TGTGCCAGCAGCTTGACACAGATGAAGGCTGAA.

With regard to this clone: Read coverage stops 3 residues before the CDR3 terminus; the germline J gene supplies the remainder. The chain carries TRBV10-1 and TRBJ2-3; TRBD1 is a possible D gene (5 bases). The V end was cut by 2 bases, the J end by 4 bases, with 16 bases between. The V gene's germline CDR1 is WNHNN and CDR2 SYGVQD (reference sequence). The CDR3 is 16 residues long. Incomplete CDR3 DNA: TGCGCCAGCAGTGAGGGGCTACCGACAGTCCCAGATACG. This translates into CASSEGLPTVPDT. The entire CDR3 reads CASSEGLPTVPDTQYF.

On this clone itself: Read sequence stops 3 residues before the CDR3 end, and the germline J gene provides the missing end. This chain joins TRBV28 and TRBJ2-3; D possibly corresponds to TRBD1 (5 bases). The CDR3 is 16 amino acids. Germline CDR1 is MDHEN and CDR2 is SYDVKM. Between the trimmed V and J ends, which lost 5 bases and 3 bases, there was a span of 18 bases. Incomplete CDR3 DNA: TGTGCCAGCAGTGCCTTCAGGGTGGTTAAGACAGATACG. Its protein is CASSAFRVVKTDT. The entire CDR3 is CASSAFRVVKTDTQYF.

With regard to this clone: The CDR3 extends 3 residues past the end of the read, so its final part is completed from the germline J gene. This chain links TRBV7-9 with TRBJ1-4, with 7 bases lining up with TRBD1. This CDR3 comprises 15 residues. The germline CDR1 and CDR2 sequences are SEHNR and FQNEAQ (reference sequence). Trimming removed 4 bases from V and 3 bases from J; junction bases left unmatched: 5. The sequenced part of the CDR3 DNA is TGTGCCAGCAGCTCTACAGGGGCGCCTAATGAAAAA. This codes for CASSSTGAPNEK. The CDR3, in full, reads CASSSTGAPNEKLFF.

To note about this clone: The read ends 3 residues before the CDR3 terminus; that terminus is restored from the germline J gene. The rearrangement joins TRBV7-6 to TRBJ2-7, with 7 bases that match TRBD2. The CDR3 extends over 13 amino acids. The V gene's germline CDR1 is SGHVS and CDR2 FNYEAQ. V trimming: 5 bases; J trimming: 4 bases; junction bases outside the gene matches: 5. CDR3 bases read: TGTGCCAGCAGCGCGGGGGACGGATACGAG. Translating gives CASSAGDGYE. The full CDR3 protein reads CASSAGDGYEQYF. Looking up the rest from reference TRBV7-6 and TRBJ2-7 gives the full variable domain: GAGVSQSPRYKVTKRGQDVALRCDPISGHVSLYWYRQALGQGPEFLTYFNYEAQQDKSGLPNDRFSAERPEGSISTLTIQRTEQRDSAMYRCASSAGDGYEQYFGPGTRLTVT.

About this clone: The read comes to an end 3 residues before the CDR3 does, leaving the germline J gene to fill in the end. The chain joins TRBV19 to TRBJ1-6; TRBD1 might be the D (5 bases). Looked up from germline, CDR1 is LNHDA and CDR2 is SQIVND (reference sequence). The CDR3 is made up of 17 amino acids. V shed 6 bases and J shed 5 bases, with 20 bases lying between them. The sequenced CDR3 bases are TGTGCCAGTAGCCTTAAACAGATACAGGTACATAATTCACCC. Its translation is CASSLKQIQVHNSP. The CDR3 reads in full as CASSLKQIQVHNSPLHF.

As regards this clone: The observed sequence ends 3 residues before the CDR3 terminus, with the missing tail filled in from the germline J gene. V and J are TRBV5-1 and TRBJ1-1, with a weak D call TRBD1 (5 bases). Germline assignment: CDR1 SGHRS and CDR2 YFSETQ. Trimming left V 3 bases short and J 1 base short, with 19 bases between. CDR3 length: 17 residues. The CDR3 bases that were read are TGCGCCAGCAGCTCCCGGATCCAGGGTCACCAGAACACTGAA. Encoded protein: CASSSRIQGHQNTE. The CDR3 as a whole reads CASSSRIQGHQNTEAFF.

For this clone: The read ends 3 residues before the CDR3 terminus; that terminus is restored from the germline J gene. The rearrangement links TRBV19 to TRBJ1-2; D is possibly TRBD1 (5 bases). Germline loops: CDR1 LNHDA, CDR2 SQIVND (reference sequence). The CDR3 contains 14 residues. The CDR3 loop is CASSLREGYGGYTF. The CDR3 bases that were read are TGTGCCAGTAGCCTCCGGGAGGGGTATGGCGGC.

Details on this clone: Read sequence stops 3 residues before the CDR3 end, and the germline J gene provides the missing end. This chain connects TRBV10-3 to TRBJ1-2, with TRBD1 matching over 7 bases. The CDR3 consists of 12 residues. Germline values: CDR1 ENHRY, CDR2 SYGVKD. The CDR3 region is CAISDRVEGYTF. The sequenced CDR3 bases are TGTGCCATCAGCGACAGGGTAGAAGGC.

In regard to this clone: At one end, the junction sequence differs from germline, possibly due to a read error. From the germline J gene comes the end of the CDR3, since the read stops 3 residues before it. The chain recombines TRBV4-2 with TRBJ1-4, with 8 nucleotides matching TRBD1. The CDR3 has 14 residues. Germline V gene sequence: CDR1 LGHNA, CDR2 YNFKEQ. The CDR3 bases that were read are TGCGCCAGCAGCCACGACAGGGGCAATGAAAAA. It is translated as CASSHDRGNEK. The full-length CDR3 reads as CASSHDRGNEKLFF.

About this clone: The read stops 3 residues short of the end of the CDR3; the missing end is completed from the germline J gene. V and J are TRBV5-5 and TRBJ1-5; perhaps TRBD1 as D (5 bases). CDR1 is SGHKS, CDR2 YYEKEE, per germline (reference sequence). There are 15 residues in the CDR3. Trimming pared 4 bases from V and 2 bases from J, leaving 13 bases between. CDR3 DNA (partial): TGTGCCAGCAGCAGAGACAGTTTCGGCAATCAGCCC. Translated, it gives CASSRDSFGNQP. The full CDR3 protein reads CASSRDSFGNQPQHF.

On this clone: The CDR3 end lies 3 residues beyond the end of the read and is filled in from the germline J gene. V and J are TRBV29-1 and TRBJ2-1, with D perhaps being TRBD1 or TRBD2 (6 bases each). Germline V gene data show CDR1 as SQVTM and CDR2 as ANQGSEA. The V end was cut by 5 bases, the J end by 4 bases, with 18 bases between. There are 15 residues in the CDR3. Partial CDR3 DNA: TGCAGCGTTAGGCCGACAGGAGGGATTTACAATGAG. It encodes CSVRPTGGIYNE. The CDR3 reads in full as CSVRPTGGIYNEQFF.

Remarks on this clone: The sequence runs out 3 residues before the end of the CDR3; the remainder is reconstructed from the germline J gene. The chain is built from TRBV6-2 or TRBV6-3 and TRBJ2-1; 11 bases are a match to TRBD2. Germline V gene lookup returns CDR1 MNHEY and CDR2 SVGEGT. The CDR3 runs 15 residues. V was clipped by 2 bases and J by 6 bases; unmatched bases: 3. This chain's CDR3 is CASSYLSGGVNEQFF. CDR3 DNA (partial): TGTGCCAGCAGTTACCTTAGCGGGGGGGTCAATGAG.

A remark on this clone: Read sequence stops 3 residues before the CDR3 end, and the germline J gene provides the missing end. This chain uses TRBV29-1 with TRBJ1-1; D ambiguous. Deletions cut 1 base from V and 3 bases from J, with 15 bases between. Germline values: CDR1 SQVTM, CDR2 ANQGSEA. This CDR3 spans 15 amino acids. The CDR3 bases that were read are TGCAGCGTTGAAGCCTTCCGGACTATTTACACTGAA. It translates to CSVEAFRTIYTE. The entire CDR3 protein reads CSVEAFRTIYTEAFF.

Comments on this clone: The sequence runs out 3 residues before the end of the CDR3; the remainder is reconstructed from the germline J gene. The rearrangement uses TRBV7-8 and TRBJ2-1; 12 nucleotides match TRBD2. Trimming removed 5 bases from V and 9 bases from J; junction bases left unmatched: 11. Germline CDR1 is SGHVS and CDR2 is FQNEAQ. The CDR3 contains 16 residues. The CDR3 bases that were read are TGTGCCAGCAGCCCGGGACTAGCGGGCTCTCTGCCTGAG. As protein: CASSPGLAGSLPE. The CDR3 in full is CASSPGLAGSLPEQFF.

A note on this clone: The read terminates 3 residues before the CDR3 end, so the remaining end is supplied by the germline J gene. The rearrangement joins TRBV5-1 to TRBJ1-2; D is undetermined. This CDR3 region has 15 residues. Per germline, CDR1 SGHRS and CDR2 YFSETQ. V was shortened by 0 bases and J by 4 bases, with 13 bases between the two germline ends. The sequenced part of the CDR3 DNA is TGCGCCAGCAGCTTGGTGTCGTCGGCTAGCTATGGC. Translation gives CASSLVSSASYG. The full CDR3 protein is CASSLVSSASYGYTF.

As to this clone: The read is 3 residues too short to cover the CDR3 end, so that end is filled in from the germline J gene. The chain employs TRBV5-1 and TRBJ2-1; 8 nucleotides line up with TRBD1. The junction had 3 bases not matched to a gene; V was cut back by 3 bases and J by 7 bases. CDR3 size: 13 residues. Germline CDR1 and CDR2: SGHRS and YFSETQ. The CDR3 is CASSWDRWNEQFF. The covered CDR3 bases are TGCGCCAGCAGCTGGGACAGGTGGAATGAG.

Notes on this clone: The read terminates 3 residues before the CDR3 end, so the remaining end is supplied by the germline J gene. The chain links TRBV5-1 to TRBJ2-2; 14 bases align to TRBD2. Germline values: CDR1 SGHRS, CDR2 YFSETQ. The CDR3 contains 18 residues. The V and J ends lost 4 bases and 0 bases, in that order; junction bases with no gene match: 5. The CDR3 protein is CASSHGTSGSTNTGELFF. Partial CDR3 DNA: TGCGCCAGCAGCCACGGGACTAGCGGGAGTACGAACACCGGGGAG. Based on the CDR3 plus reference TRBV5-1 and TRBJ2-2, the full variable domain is KAGVTQTPRYLIKTRGQQVTLSCSPISGHRSVSWYQQTPGQGLQFLFEYFSETQRNKGNFPGRFSGRQFSNSRSEMNVSTLELGDSALYLCASSHGTSGSTNTGELFFGEGSRLTVL.

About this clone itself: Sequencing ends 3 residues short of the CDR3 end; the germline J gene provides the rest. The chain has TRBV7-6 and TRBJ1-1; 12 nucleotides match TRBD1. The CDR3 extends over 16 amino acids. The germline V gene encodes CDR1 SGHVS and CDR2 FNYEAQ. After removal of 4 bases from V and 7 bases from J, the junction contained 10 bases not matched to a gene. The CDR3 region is CASSSPPGTGGVEAFF. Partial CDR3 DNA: TGTGCCAGCAGCTCCCCCCCCGGGACAGGGGGCGTTGAA.

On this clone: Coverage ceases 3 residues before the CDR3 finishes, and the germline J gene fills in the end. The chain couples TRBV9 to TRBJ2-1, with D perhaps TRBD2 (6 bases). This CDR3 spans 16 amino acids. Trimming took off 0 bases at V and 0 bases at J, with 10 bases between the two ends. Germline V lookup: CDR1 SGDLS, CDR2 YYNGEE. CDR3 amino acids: CASSVVGGVSYNEQFF. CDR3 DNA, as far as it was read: TGTGCCAGCAGCGTAGTAGGAGGGGTCTCCTACAATGAG. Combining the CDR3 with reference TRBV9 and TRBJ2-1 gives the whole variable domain DSGVTQTPKHLITATGQRVTLRCSPRSGDLSVYWYQQSLDQGLQFLIQYYNGEERAKGNILERFSAQQFPDLHSELNLSSLELGDSALYFCASSVVGGVSYNEQFFGPGTRLTVL.

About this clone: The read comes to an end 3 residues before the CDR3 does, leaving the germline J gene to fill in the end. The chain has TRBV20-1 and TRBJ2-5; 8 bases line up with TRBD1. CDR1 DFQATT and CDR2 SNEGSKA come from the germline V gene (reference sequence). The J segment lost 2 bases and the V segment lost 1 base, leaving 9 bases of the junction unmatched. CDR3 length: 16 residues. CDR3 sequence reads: CSARVGNRGWQETQYF. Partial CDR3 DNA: TGCAGTGCTAGAGTGGGAAACAGGGGGTGGCAAGAGACC.

CDR3 in amino acids: CASSRPGTAFLRFEAFF. The sequenced part of the CDR3 DNA is TGTGCCAGCAGTCGTCCCGGGACAGCTTTTCTCCGATTTGAA. V is TRBV6-2 or TRBV6-3 and J is TRBJ1-1; 7 nucleotides line up with TRBD1. The CDR3 end is not reached by the read, which stops 3 residues before it; the germline J gene fills it in. From germline, CDR1 is MNHEY and CDR2 SVGEGT. V shed 5 bases, J shed 7 bases, and the junction held 19 bases outside the gene matches. This CDR3 is built from 17 residues.

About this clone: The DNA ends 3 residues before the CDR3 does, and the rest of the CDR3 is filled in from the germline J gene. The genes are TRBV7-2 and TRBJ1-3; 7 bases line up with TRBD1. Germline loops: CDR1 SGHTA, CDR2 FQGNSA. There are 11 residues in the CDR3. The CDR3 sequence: CASSRRGDIYF. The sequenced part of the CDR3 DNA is TGTGCCAGCAGCCGCAGGGGGGAT.